The clone carrying this T cell receptor (beta chain) has just a few counts. Antigen unknown. The sample comes from a study of human T cells and chemical hapten exposure. Notes on the study in general: Large CDR3 similarity clusters arose significantly more often from expanded TCRs than from controls.

Sample time point: pre-sensitization, week 0. Noted treatment: therapeutic diphenylcyclopropenone sensitization with weekly scalp DPC. Drawing of blood took place ahead of applying each patch test. Alopecia patients between 18 and 70 years old and suitable for DPC were used as donors. MiXCR, applied by TCRdb to the RACE reads, yields one record per CDR3 protein. Among tens of thousands of distinct CDR3 sequences listed, around 13% were seen once. Trimming cost V 0 bases and J 4 bases, with 12 bases left between them. This CDR3 spans 15 amino acids. Germline assignment: CDR1 SEHNR and CDR2 FQNEAQ (reference sequence).

The chain has TRBV7-9 and TRBJ1-2; no clear D gene. The sequencing here drew on whole blood, taken in connection with sensitization to the hapten diphenylcyclopropenone (DPC). The TCR sequence derives from a woman in her forties or fifties with alopecia areata. Some clones in this sample may be carry-over from other donors' samples. The DNA for the CDR3 is TGTGCCAGCAGCTTAGCGGGCAGACAAAGCTATGGCTACACCTTC. Translation: CASSLAGRQSYGYTF.